This T cell receptor (beta chain) came from a study of cytomegalovirus exposure and HLA in healthy donors. About the study: There were about 85 million unique TCRs (from HLA-typed donors) in an early data release. Broader study findings: Certain sequence variants were highly shared and formed a cluster, and this cluster was likely a sequencing artifact. TCR beta chains associated with HLA were, in a later analysis, more clonally expanded than equally common others.

Points on this clone: The antigen is unknown.

The V segment lost 3 bases and the J segment 0 bases; nucleotides outside the gene matches: 4. CDR1 LNHDA and CDR2 SQIVND come from the germline V gene (reference sequence). The CDR3 is 17 amino acids. The PCR employed 60 Vbeta primers together with 13 Jbeta primers. Only in-frame clones appear in the TCRdb table, and some are missing; sequencing was by immunoSEQ multiplex PCR. The data show roughly 100,000 clones, around 83% seen once. Sequenced: PBMCs. This TCR was sampled from a female donor in good health and CMV-seropositive. The chain carries TRBV19 and TRBJ2-3; 12 nucleotides match TRBD2. In DNA form, the CDR3 reads TGTGCCAGTAGTATCGGACTAGCGGGGACCAGCACAGATACGCAGTATTTT. It is translated as CASSIGLAGTSTDTQYF.